The clone carrying this T cell receptor (beta chain) has only a few counts. Trimming took off 3 bases at V and 10 bases at J, with 10 bases between the two ends. Germline CDR1 reads SGHTA; CDR2 reads FQGNSA. The CDR3 is 13 residues long. These data belong to a study of metastatic and nonmetastatic thyroid tumors. Each patient came to thyroid surgery without any prior treatment (of any kind). Via MiXCR, TCRdb re-called the PCR reads. The table has roughly 6,400 clones, 31% seen once; the top ten hold 20% to 25%. The rearrangement uses TRBV7-2 and TRBJ1-6; TRBD1 is a possible D gene (6 bases). The material sequenced was tumor tissue. The sequence came from a female donor with papillary thyroid cancer or a benign thyroid nodule (not recorded which). Some clones in this sample may be carry-over from other donors' samples. CDR3 sequence: CASSLTGESPLHF. Here the CDR3 DNA reads TGTGCCAGCAGCTTGACAGGAGAATCACCCCTCCACTTT.